This entry is about one T cell receptor beta chain. Its antigen is unidentified. The data belong to a study of shared clonotypes between healthy human individuals. About the study: Per donor, three plates held CD4 naive cells, three held CD4 memory, two held CD8 naive and one held CD8 memory.

For sorted subsets, 200 ng DNA per replicate equaled 30,000 or so T cell genomes. Sequenced by immunoSEQ multiplex PCR; TCRdb stores in-frame clones only, minus some. The repertoire holds approximately 2,000,000 clones, with roughly 95% as singletons. V trimming: 5 bases; J trimming: 6 bases; junction bases outside the gene matches: 6. The CDR3 runs to 15 residues. CDR1 SGHTA and CDR2 FQGTGA come from the germline V gene. Regarding the study as a whole: Sampling used blood alone; tissue repertoires probably differ.

CD45RO-negative CD8 cells positively selected for CCR7 made up the naive population, which excluded terminally differentiated effector memory CD45RA+ cells. The TCR comes from a man aged 18 to 30 in good health. Some clones in this sample may be carry-over from other donors' samples. Sample: naive CD8+ T cells from PBMCs. The gene calls are TRBV7-3 and TRBJ2-1, with 11 bases aligning to TRBD1. The CDR3 protein is CASSHGQGAFNEQFF. DNA of the CDR3: TGTGCCAGCAGCCATGGACAGGGGGCGTTCAATGAGCAGTTCTTC.